One sample yielded the 2 T cell receptor beta chains listed below, sequenced in a study of blood T cell repertoires in COVID-19. TCRdb keeps only in-frame clones here, not all; method: immunoSEQ multiplex PCR. The profile shows 300,000 to 450,000 clones, less than 85% of them singletons. Sequencing used peripheral blood. Receptor source: a young woman with acute or convalescent COVID-19.

This chain joins TRBV9 and TRBJ1-4; D might be TRBD1 (6 bases). CDR1 is SGDLS, CDR2 YYNGEE, per germline. V was trimmed by 4 bases and J by 8 bases, leaving 18 bases between them. The length of the CDR3 is 15 residues. CDR3 protein: CASSSGGHPGEKLFF. DNA for the CDR3: TGTGCCAGCAGCTCGGGGGGCCACCCTGGGGAAAAACTGTTTTTT. The whole variable domain, remainder taken from reference TRBV9 and TRBJ1-4, is DSGVTQTPKHLITATGQRVTLRCSPRSGDLSVYWYQQSLDQGLQFLIQYYNGEERAKGNILERFSAQQFPDLHSELNLSSLELGDSALYFCASSSGGHPGEKLFFGSGTQLSVL.

The table lists this clone with a few counts. The chain couples TRBV9 to TRBJ1-5, with D possibly matching TRBD1 (6 bases). Trimming took 3 bases from V and 6 from J, leaving 13 bases between them. The CDR3 is 14 amino acids. In germline, CDR1 is SGDLS, CDR2 YYNGEE. For the CDR3, the DNA is TGTGCCAGCAGCGCGGGACACCAGGGTCAGCCCCAGCATTTT. Its protein is CASSAGHQGQPQHF.